This entry lists 17 T cell receptor beta chains sequenced from one sample in a study of T cell repertoires in cytomegalovirus infection. One entry per CDR3 protein, called by TCRdb with MiXCR from the reads. The table records just under 550,000 distinct CDR3 sequences, about 26% of them present only once. The sequenced sample consisted of PBMCs. The receptors derive from a human donor in good health (CMV status not recorded). Some clones in this sample may be carry-over from other donors' samples.

This chain uses TRBV7-9 with TRBJ2-1, with 8 nucleotides matching TRBD2. This CDR3 is built from 16 residues. Germline V lookup: CDR1 SEHNR, CDR2 FQNEAQ (reference sequence). V lost 0 bases and J lost 9; bases outside the gene matches: 10. CDR3 protein: CASSLAGRAGFGEQFF. The CDR3 DNA is TGTGCCAGCAGCTTAGCCGGGAGGGCCGGGTTTGGTGAGCAGTTCTTC.

The chain employs TRBV19 and TRBJ1-2; D remains ambiguous. The CDR3 runs to 16 residues. V was cut by 1 base and J by 4 bases, with 16 bases left in between. Germline loops: CDR1 LNHDA, CDR2 SQIVND (reference sequence). CDR3 protein: CASSIAGTATLYGYTF. For the CDR3, the DNA is TGTGCCAGTAGTATAGCTGGAACGGCTACACTCTATGGCTACACCTTC.

This clonotype was recorded many times. The chain employs TRBV7-2 and TRBJ2-5, with TRBD2 matching over 8 bases. CDR1 is SGHTA, CDR2 FQGNSA, per germline. Trimming at V came to 7 bases and at J to 1 base, leaving 5 bases not matched to a gene. The CDR3 spans 14 residues. The CDR3 is CASTPAGVQETQYF. The CDR3 nucleotides are TGTGCCAGCACCCCAGCGGGAGTCCAAGAGACCCAGTACTTC.

J is TRBJ2-1 and V is TRBV25-1, with D possibly being TRBD2 (7 bases). The CDR3 has 16 residues. Germline V gives CDR1 MGHDK, CDR2 SYGVNS. V gave up 2 bases and J gave up 1 base, with 12 bases separating them. The CDR3 reads CASSEGGGASYNEQFF. Written as DNA, the CDR3 is TGTGCCAGCAGTGAAGGAGGGGGGGCGTCCTACAATGAGCAGTTCTTC.

This clonotype appeared a few times. V gene TRBV20-1 combines with J gene TRBJ2-4; D gene unclear. This CDR3 is built from 12 residues. The V gene's germline CDR1 is DFQATT and CDR2 SNEGSKA (reference sequence). V lost 0 bases, J lost 7 bases, and 7 bases lay in between. The CDR3, as DNA: TGCAGTGCTAGAGACAGTGGGAACATTCAGTACTTC. It specifies CSARDSGNIQYF.

This clonotype occurred a few times. V gene TRBV27 combines with J gene TRBJ2-7; D is possibly TRBD1 (5 bases). From germline, CDR1 is MNHEY and CDR2 SMNVEV (reference sequence). CDR3 size: 15 residues. Trimming pared 8 bases from V and 1 base from J, leaving 18 bases between. The DNA for the CDR3 is TGTGCCAGCTCCCCCAGGGTATCAGCATCCTACGAGCAGTACTTC. Protein product: CASSPRVSASYEQYF.

This clonotype has just a few counts. The CDR3 loop is CASSQDRDTNSGNTIYF. CDR3 sequence (DNA): TGTGCCAGCAGCCAGGACCGGGACACTAACTCTGGAAACACCATATATTTT. This chain links TRBV4-2 with TRBJ1-3; possibly TRBD1 for D (6 bases). This CDR3 comprises 17 residues. The V and J ends lost 3 bases and 0 bases respectively, with 15 bases between them. From germline, CDR1 is LGHNA and CDR2 YNFKEQ.

The chain links TRBV5-6 to TRBJ1-1; 9 bases are a match to TRBD1. With 1 base clipped from V and 0 bases from J, the junction kept 10 bases outside the gene matches. The CDR3 is made up of 18 amino acids. The germline CDR1 and CDR2 sequences are SGHDT and YYEEEE. The CDR3: CASSLFQGTGRMNTEAFF. CDR3 coding DNA: TGTGCCAGCAGCTTGTTTCAAGGGACAGGGAGAATGAACACTGAAGCTTTCTTT.

This clonotype has just a few counts. The J gene is TRBJ2-5, the V gene TRBV7-2, with 9 bases aligning to TRBD1. CDR3 size: 14 residues. Trimming cost V 5 bases and J 7 bases; bases outside gene matches: 8. Per the germline V gene, CDR1 is SGHTA and CDR2 is FQGNSA. The CDR3 bases are TGTGCCAGCAGCCTACAGGGACAGGGAGGGACCCAGTACTTC. Its translation is CASSLQGQGGTQYF.

This sequence joins TRBV19 and TRBJ1-1, with a possible D match to TRBD1 (5 bases). CDR3 length: 15 amino acids. Germline loops: CDR1 LNHDA, CDR2 SQIVND (reference sequence). Trimming took 3 bases from V and 3 from J, leaving 14 bases between them. The CDR3 loop is CASSINWGADTEAFF. CDR3 DNA: TGTGCCAGTAGTATTAACTGGGGCGCGGACACTGAAGCTTTCTTT.

At least ten counts were recorded for this clonotype. The chain uses TRBV7-9 and TRBJ2-3, with TRBD1 as a possible D gene (5 bases). The CDR3 has 15 amino acids. From germline, CDR1 is SEHNR and CDR2 FQNEAQ (reference sequence). Deletions cut 6 bases from V and 0 bases from J, with 13 bases between. CDR3 residues: CASRARGVSTDTQYF. Written as DNA, the CDR3 is TGTGCCAGCAGGGCAAGGGGTGTTAGCACAGATACGCAGTATTTT. Full variable domain (outside the CDR3, taken from reference TRBV7-9 and TRBJ2-3): DTGVSQNPRHKITKRGQNVTFRCDPISEHNRLYWYRQTLGQGPEFLTYFQNEAQLEKSRLLSDRFSAERPKGSFSTLEIQRTEQGDSAMYLCASRARGVSTDTQYFGPGTRLTVL.

The CDR3 nucleotides read TGTGCCAGCAGCCATGCCGAGGGCGGACTAGCCAAAAACATTCAGTACTTC. This gives the protein CASSHAEGGLAKNIQYF. This chain uses TRBV7-9 with TRBJ2-4; weak D call: TRBD2 (5 bases). Deletions cut 5 bases from V and 0 bases from J, with 17 bases between. Looked up from germline, CDR1 is SEHNR and CDR2 is FQNEAQ (reference sequence). The CDR3 has 17 amino acids.

This clonotype was detected ten times or more. The rearrangement joins TRBV7-2 to TRBJ2-1, with D perhaps TRBD1 (6 bases). Between the trimmed V and J ends, which lost 3 bases and 6 bases, there was a span of 15 bases. The CDR3 is 15 amino acids. Germline V gene data show CDR1 as SGHTA and CDR2 as FQGNSA. The CDR3 nucleotides are TGTGCCAGCAGCTTCCCGGGACAACGGACCAATGAGCAGTTCTTC. Protein: CASSFPGQRTNEQFF.

This clonotype was picked up many times. This sequence joins TRBV7-2 and TRBJ2-3; no reliable D call. Germline assignment: CDR1 SGHTA and CDR2 FQGNSA. V lost 0 bases to trimming and J lost 6 bases, with 10 bases between them. This CDR3 contains 14 residues. CDR3 DNA sequence: TGTGCCAGCAGCTTAGCCCGTTCCTCCGATACGCAGTATTTT. Protein: CASSLARSSDTQYF.

In DNA, the CDR3 is TGTGCCAGCAGCATACTCGGGACTAGCGGGACCGGGGAGCTGTTTTTT. This sequence encodes CASSILGTSGTGELFF. The chain joins TRBV7-6 to TRBJ2-2, with 12 nucleotides matching TRBD2. The CDR3 has 16 residues. V lost 5 bases, J lost 5 bases, and 6 bases stayed unmatched. Germline CDR1 reads SGHVS; CDR2 reads FNYEAQ.

The chain carries TRBV27 and TRBJ1-2, with D unclear. The CDR3 extends over 14 amino acids. From germline, CDR1 is MNHEY and CDR2 SMNVEV (reference sequence). V lost 5 bases and J lost 3, with 13 bases in between. The CDR3 spells CASSPEQSYYGYTF. The CDR3 nucleotides read TGTGCCAGCAGTCCAGAACAGTCATACTATGGCTACACCTTC.

This sequence joins TRBV5-8 and TRBJ2-3; D gene uncertain. CDR3 length: 14 residues. CDR1 and CDR2 from the germline V gene are SGHTS and YDEGEE. V was pared by 4 bases and J by 6 bases, with 15 bases between. CDR3: CASSTEPLRDTQYF. The CDR3 DNA follows: TGTGCCAGCAGCACAGAGCCCTTACGGGATACGCAGTATTTT.